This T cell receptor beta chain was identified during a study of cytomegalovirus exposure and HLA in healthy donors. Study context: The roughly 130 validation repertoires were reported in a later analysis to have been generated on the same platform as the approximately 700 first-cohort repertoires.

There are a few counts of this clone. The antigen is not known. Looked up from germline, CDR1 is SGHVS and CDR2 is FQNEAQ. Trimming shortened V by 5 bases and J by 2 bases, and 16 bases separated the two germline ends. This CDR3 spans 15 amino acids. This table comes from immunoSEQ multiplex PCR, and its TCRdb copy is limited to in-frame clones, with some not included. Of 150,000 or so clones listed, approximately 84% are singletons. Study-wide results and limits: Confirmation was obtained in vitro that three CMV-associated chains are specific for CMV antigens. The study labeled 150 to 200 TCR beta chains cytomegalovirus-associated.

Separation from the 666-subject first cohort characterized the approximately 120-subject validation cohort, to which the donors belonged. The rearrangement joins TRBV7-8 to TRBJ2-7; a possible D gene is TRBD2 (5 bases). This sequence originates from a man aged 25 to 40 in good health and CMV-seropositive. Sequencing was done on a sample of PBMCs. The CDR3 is CASSTSGNPTYEQYF. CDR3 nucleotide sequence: TGTGCCAGCAGCACCAGCGGTAACCCAACCTACGAGCAGTACTTC. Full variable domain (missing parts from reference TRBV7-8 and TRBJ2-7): GAGVSQSPRYKVAKRGQDVALRCDPISGHVSLFWYQQALGQGPEFLTYFQNEAQLDKSGLPSDRFFAERPEGSVSTLKIQRTQQEDSAVYLCASSTSGNPTYEQYFGPGTRLTVT.